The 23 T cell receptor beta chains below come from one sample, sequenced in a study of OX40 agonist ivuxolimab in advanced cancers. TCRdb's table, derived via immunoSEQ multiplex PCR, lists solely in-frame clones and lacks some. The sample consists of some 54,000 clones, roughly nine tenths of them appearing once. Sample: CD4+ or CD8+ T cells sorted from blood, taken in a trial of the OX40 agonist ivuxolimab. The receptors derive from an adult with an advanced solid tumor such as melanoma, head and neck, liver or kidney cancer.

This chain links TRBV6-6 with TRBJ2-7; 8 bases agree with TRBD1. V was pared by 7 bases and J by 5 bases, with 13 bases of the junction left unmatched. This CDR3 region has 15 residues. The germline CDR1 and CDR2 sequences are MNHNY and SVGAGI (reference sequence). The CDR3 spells CASTDSAGGYDEQYF. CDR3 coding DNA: TGTGCCAGCACCGACTCAGCAGGGGGCTACGACGAGCAGTACTTC.

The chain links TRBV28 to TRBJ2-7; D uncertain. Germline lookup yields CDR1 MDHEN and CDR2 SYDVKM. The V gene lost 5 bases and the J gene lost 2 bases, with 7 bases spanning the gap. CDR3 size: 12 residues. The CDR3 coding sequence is TGTGCCAGCAGTATCCTTACCTACGAGCAGTACTTC. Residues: CASSILTYEQYF.

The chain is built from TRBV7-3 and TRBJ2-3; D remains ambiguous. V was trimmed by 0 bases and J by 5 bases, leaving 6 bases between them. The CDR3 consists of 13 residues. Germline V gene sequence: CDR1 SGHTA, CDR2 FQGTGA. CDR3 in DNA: TGTGCCAGCAGCTTAACGACACAAGATACGCAGTATTTT. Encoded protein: CASSLTTQDTQYF.

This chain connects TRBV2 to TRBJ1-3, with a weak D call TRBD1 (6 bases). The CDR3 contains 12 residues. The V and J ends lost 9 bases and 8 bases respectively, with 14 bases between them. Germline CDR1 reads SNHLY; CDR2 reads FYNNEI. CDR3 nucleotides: TGTGCCAGTAGGACAGTTGGGCACACCATATATTTT. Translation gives CASRTVGHTIYF.

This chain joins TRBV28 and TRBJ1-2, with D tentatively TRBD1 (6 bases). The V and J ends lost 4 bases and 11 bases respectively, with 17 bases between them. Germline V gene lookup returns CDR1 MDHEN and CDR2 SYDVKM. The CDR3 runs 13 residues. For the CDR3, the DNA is TGTGCCAGCAGTTCGACCGGGACATCTGGGTACACCTTC. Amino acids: CASSSTGTSGYTF.

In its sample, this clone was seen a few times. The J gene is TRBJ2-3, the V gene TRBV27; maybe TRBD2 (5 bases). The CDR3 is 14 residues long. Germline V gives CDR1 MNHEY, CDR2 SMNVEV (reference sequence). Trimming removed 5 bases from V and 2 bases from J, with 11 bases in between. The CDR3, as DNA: TGTGCCAGCAGTCCACTAGTTCACACAGATACGCAGTATTTT. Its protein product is CASSPLVHTDTQYF.

CDR3 DNA sequence: TGCGCCAGCAGCTCAAACCTACAGGGGGCAGGGGATGAAAAACTGTTTTTT. It yields the protein CASSSNLQGAGDEKLFF. The chain carries TRBV5-1 and TRBJ1-4, with TRBD1 matching over 9 bases. CDR3 length: 17 residues. V trimming: 3 bases; J trimming: 6 bases; junction bases outside the gene matches: 12. Germline V gives CDR1 SGHRS, CDR2 YFSETQ.

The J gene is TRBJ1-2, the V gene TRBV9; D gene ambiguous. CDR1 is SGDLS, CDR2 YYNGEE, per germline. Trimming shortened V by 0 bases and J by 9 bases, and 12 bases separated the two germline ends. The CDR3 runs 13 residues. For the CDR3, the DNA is TGTGCCAGCAGCGTAGGAGGAGGTTTAAGCTACACCTTC. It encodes CASSVGGGLSYTF.

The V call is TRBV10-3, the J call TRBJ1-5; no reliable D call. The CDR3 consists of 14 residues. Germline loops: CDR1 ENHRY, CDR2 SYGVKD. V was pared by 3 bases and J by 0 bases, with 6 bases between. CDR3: CAISDGDSNQPQHF. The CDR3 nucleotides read TGTGCCATCAGTGATGGAGATAGCAATCAGCCCCAGCATTTT.

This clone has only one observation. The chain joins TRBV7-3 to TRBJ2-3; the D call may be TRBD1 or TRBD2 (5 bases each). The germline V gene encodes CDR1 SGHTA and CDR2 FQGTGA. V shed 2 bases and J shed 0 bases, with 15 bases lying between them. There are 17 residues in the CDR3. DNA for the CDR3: TGTGCCAGCAGCTTAGTATCCCCGGGACCAAGCACAGATACGCAGTATTTT. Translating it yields CASSLVSPGPSTDTQYF.

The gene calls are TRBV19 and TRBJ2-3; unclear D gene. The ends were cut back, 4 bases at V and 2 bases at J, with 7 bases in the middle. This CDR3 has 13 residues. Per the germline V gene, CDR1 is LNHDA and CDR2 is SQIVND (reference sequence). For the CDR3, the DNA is TGTGCCAGTAGTACCCCCCCCACAGATACGCAGTATTTT. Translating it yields CASSTPPTDTQYF.

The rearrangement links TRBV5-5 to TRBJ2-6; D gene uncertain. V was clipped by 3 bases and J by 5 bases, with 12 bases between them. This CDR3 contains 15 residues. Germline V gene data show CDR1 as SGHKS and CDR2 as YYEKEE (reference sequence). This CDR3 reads CASSWELLRANVLTF. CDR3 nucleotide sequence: TGTGCCAGCAGCTGGGAACTGCTACGGGCCAACGTCCTGACTTTC. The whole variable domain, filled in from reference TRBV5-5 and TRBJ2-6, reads DAGVTQSPTHLIKTRGQQVTLRCSPISGHKSVSWYQQVLGQGPQFIFQYYEKEERGRGNFPDRFSARQFPNYSSELNVNALLLGDSALYLCASSWELLRANVLTFGAGSRLTVL.

The CDR3 protein is CATSRRLDYGYTF. The CDR3 coding sequence is TGTGCCACCAGCCGACGTCTCGACTATGGCTACACCTTC. This chain connects TRBV15 to TRBJ1-2; D not certain. Trimming took off 5 bases at V and 3 bases at J, with 10 bases between the two ends. The germline V gene encodes CDR1 LNHNV and CDR2 YYDKDF (reference sequence). The CDR3 extends over 13 amino acids.

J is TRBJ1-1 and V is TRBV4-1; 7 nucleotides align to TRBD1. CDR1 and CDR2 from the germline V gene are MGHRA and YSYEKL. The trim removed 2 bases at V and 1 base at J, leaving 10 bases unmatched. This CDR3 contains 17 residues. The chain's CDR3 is CASSQTGTVGGNTEAFF. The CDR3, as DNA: TGCGCCAGCAGCCAAACCGGGACAGTGGGGGGGAACACTGAAGCTTTCTTT.

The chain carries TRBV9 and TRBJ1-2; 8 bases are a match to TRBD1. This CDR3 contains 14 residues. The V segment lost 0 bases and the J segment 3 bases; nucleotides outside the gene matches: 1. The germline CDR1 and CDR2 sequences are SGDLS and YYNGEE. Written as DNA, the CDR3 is TGTGCCAGCAGCGTAGTACAGGGGGACTATGGCTACACCTTC. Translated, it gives CASSVVQGDYGYTF.

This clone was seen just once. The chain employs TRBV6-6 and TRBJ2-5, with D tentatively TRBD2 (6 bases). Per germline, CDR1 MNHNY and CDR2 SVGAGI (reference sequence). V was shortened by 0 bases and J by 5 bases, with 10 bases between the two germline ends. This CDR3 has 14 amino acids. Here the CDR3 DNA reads TGTGCCAGCAGTTACTCGGGCGGAGGGGAGACCCAGTACTTC. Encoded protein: CASSYSGGGETQYF.

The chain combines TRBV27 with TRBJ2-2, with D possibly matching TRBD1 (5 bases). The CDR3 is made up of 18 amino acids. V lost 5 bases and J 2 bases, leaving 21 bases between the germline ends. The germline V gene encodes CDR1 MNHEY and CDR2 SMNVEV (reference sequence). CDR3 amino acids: CASSRRSTGATNTGELFF. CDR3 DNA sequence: TGTGCCAGCAGTAGGCGGTCAACAGGAGCCACAAACACCGGGGAGCTGTTTTTT.

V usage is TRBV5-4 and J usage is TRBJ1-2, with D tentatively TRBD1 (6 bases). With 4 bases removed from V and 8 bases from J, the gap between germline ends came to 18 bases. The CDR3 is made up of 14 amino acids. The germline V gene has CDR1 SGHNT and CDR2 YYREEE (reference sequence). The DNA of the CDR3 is TGTGCCAGCAGCGCCGTTAACAGGGACGAGGGCTACACCTTC. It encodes CASSAVNRDEGYTF.

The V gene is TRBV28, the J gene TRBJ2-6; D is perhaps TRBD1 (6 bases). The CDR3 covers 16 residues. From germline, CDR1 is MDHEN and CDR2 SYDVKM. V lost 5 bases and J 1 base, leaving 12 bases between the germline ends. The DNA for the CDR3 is TGTGCCAGCAGTGGCAGGGGCTTGTCTGGGGCCAACGTCCTGACTTTC. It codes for CASSGRGLSGANVLTF.

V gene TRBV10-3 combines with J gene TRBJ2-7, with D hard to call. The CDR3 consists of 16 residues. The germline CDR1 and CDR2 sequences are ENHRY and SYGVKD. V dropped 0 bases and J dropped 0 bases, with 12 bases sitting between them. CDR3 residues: CAISESQETVSYEQYF. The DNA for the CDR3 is TGTGCCATCAGTGAGTCTCAGGAAACCGTCTCCTACGAGCAGTACTTC.

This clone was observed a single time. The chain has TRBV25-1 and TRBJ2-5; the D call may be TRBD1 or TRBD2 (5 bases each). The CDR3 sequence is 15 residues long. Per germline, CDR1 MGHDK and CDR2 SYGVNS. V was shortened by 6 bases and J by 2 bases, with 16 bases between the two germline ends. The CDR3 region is CASSVNRGPQETQYF. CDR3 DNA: TGTGCCAGCAGCGTAAACCGGGGCCCTCAAGAGACCCAGTACTTC.

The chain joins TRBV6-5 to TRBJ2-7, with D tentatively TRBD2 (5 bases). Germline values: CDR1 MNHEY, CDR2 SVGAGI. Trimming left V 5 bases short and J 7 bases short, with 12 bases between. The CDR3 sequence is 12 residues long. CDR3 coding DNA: TGTGCCAGCAGTGAAGAGCGGACTGAGCAGTACTTC. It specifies CASSEERTEQYF.

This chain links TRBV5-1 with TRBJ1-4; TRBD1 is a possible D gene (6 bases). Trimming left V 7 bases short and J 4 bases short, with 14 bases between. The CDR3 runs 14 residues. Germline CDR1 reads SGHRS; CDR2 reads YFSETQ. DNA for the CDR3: TGCGCCAGCCGACCAGGACAGCTTAATGAAAAACTGTTTTTT. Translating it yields CASRPGQLNEKLFF.